The TCR beta chain described here comes from a study of CD8 T cell repertoires and HIV-1 epitope variants. Study as a whole: Separate from the cultures, 1M uncultured T cells served as baseline.

The CDR3 is 19 amino acids. In germline, CDR1 is SGHTA, CDR2 FQGNSA. This table comes from immunoSEQ multiplex PCR, and its TCRdb copy is limited to in-frame clones, with some not included. The repertoire consists of several thousand clones, with under 70% occurring once and the leading ten covering around two fifths. This clone occurred once. Its antigen is undetermined. The junction departs from germline at one end; a sequencing error may be responsible. The sequenced material came from cultured CD8+ T cells derived from PBMCs. This clonotype was sampled from a male donor with HIV. The chain recombines TRBV7-2 with TRBJ2-7; D possibly corresponds to TRBD2 (6 bases). The CDR3 region is CASSQEPGAGALSSYEQYF. CDR3 sequence (DNA): TGCGCCAGCAGCCAAGAGCCGGGAGCGGGCGCCCTGAGCTCCTACGAGCAGTACTTC.